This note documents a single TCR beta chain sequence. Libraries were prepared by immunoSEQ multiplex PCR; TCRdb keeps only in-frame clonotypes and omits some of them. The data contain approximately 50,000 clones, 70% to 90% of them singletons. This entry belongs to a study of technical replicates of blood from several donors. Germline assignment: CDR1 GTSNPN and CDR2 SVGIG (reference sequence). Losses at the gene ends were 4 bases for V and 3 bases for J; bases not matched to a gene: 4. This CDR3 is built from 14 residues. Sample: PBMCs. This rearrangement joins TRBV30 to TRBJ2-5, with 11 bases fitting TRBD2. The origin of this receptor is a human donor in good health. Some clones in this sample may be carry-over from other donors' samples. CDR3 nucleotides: TGTGCCTGGACCCGACTAGCGGGGAAAGAGACCCAGTACTTC. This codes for CAWTRLAGKETQYF. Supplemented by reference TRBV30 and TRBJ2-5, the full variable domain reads SQTIHQWPATLVQPVGSPLSLECTVEGTSNPNLYWYRQAAGRGLQLLFYSVGIGQISSEVPQNLSASRPQDRQFILSSKKLLLSDSGFYLCAWTRLAGKETQYFGPGTRLLVL.